The entry that follows covers one T cell receptor beta chain sequence. Germline CDR1 and CDR2: LNHDA and SQIVND (reference sequence). The CDR3 covers 15 residues. J gave up 10 bases and V 2 bases, and 7 bases lay outside the gene matches. Only in-frame clones appear in the TCRdb table, and some are missing; sequencing was by immunoSEQ multiplex PCR. Of about 370,000 clones in the sample, around 87% were seen once. This record comes from a study of blood T cell repertoires in COVID-19. V is TRBV19 and J is TRBJ1-6; 8 bases are a match to TRBD1. Sequencing used peripheral blood. This sequence originates from a woman aged 30 to 39 with COVID-19, enrolled during active disease. The CDR3: CASSILDRERSPLHF. CDR3 nucleotide sequence: TGTGCCAGTAGTATATTGGACAGGGAACGATCACCCCTCCACTTT.